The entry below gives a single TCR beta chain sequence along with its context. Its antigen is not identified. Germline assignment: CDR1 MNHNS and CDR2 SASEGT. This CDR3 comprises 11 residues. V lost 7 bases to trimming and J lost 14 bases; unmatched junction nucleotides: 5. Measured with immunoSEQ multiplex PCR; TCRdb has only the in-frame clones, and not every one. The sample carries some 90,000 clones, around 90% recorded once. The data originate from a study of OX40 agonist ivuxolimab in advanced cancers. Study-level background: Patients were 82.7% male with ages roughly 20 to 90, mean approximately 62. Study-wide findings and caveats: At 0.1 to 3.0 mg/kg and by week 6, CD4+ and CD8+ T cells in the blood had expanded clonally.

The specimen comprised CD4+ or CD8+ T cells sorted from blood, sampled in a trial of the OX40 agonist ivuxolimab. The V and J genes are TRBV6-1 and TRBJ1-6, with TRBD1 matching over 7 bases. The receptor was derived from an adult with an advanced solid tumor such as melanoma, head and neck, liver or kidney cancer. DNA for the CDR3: TGTGCCAGCACCTTAGGGGGCACCCTCCACTTT. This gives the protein CASTLGGTLHF.